This TCR beta chain comes out of a study of blood T cell repertoires in COVID-19. Across the study: Nucleic acid was either cDNA or gDNA, and it came from T cells, B-cell-depleted T cells, or PBMCs.

The CDR3 has 15 residues. Germline-derived CDR1 and CDR2 are ENHRY and SYGVKD. With 2 bases removed from V and 0 bases from J, the gap between germline ends came to 8 bases. Sequencing was performed with immunoSEQ multiplex PCR; in TCRdb, only in-frame clones are kept and a portion is missing. The profile shows about 140,000 clones, about 87% of them singletons. Sequencing was performed on peripheral blood. The clonotype was recovered from a woman aged 80 or older with acute or convalescent COVID-19. The genes are TRBV10-3 and TRBJ1-3, with D hard to call. CDR3 protein: CAISEHWSSGNTIYF. In DNA, the CDR3 is TGTGCCATCAGTGAGCATTGGAGCTCTGGAAACACCATATATTTT.